This entry lists 4 T cell receptor beta chains sequenced from one sample in a study of T cell changes during pregnancy in multiple sclerosis. TCRdb's copy holds only in-frame clones and misses some; the assay was immunoSEQ multiplex PCR. The sample carries tens of thousands of clones, roughly 91% recorded once. Sequences were derived from peripheral blood, sampled after pregnancy. These receptors were taken from a female donor in good health, enrolled as a control in a pregnancy study.

The chain uses TRBV6-5 and TRBJ1-3, with D hard to call. The germline V and J ends were trimmed by 6 bases and 0 bases, with 9 bases remaining between them. This CDR3 is 14 amino acids long. Germline V lookup: CDR1 MNHEY, CDR2 SVGAGI. In DNA form, the CDR3 reads TGTGCCAGCAGCCTACAGAGCTCTGGAAACACCATATATTTT. It is translated as CASSLQSSGNTIYF.

The table lists this clone with a count of one. This chain connects TRBV9 to TRBJ2-5, with a possible D match to TRBD1 (6 bases). There are 15 residues in the CDR3. V dropped 0 bases and J dropped 1 base, with 10 bases sitting between them. The germline CDR1 and CDR2 sequences are SGDLS and YYNGEE. The CDR3 nucleotides are TGTGCCAGCAGCGTAGAGGGACACCGCCAAGAGACCCAGTACTTC. Translated, it gives CASSVEGHRQETQYF.

This chain uses TRBV19 with TRBJ1-6, with D perhaps TRBD1 (5 bases). This CDR3 region has 14 residues. Germline V gene sequence: CDR1 LNHDA, CDR2 SQIVND (reference sequence). The V gene lost 3 bases and the J gene lost 9 bases, with 12 bases spanning the gap. The CDR3 region has the DNA TGTGCCAGTAGTATTCAGGGAAGATTTTCACCCCTCCACTTT. This encodes CASSIQGRFSPLHF.

This rearrangement joins TRBV9 to TRBJ2-3; 8 bases fit TRBD1. This CDR3 contains 16 residues. Trimming took 3 bases from V and 8 from J; bases not matched to a gene: 14. From germline, CDR1 is SGDLS and CDR2 YYNGEE. The CDR3 is CASSAGQGLRGGTQYF. DNA of the CDR3: TGTGCCAGCAGCGCCGGACAGGGCCTCCGAGGGGGTACGCAGTATTTT.